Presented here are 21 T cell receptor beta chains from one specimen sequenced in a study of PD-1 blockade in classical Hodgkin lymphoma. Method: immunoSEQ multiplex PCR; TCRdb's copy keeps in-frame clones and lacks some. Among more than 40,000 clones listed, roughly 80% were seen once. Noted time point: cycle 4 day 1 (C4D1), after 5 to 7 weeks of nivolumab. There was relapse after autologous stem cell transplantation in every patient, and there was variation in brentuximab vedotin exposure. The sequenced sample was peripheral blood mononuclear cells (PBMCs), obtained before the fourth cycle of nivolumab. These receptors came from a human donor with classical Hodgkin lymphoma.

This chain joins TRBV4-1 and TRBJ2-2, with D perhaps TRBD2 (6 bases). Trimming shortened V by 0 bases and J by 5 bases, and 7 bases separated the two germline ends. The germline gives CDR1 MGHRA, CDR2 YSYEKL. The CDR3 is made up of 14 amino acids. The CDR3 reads CASSQDRGTGELFF. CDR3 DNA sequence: TGCGCCAGCAGCCAAGATCGGGGGACCGGGGAGCTGTTTTTT.

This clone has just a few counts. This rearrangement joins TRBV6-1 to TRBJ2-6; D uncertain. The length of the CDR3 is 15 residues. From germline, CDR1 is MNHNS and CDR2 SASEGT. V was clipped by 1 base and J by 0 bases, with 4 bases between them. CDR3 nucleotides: TGTGCCAGCAGTGAAGGGGGCTCTGGGGCCAACGTCCTGACTTTC. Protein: CASSEGGSGANVLTF.

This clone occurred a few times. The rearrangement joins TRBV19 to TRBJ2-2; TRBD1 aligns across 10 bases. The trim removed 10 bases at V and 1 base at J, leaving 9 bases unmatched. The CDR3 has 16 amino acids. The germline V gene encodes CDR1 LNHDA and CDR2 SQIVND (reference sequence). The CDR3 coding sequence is TGTGCCATCAGTGACAGGGGGCAAGGGAACACCGGGGAGCTGTTTTTT. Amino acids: CAISDRGQGNTGELFF. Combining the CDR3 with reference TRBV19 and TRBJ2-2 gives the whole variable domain DGGITQSPKYLFRKEGQNVTLSCEQNLNHDAMYWYRQDPGQGLRLIYYSQIVNDFQKGDIAEGYSVSREKKESFPLTVTSAQKNPTAFYLCAISDRGQGNTGELFFGEGSRLTVL.

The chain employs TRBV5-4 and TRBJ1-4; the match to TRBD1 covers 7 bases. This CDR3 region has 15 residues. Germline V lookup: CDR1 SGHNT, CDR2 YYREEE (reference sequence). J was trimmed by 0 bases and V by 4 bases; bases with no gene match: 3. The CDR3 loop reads CASSRDSTTNEKLFF. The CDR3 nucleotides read TGTGCCAGCAGCCGGGACAGCACAACTAATGAAAAACTGTTTTTT.

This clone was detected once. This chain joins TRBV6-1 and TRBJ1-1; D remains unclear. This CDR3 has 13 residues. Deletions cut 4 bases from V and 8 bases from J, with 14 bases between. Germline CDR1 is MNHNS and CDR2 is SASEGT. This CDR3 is CASSGWTGFEAFF. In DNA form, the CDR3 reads TGTGCCAGCAGTGGATGGACTGGGTTCGAAGCTTTCTTT.

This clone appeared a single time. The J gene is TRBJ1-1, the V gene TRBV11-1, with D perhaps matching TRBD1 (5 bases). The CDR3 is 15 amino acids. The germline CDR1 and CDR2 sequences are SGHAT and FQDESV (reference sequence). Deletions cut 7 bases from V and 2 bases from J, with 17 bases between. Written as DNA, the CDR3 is TGTGCCAGCACTATACTTGGGGGAGGAAACACTGAAGCTTTCTTT. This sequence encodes CASTILGGGNTEAFF.

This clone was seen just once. CDR3 in DNA: TGTGCCAGCAGCGCAAGGGACAGGGGGCGCCGGGAAGGCGAGCAGTACTTC. Protein: CASSARDRGRREGEQYF. The chain recombines TRBV13 with TRBJ2-7; 12 bases are a match to TRBD1. The CDR3 loop spans 17 amino acids. Germline trimming cut 5 bases from V and 6 bases from J; bases unmatched to any gene: 14. CDR1 and CDR2 from the germline V gene are PRHDT and FYEKMQ (reference sequence).

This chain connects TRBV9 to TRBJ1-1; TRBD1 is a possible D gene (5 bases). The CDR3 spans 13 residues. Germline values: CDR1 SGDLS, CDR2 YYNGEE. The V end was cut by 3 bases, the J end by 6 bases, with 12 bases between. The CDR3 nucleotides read TGTGCCAGCAGCGGAGGGAACAGGCCTGAAGCTTTCTTT. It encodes CASSGGNRPEAFF.

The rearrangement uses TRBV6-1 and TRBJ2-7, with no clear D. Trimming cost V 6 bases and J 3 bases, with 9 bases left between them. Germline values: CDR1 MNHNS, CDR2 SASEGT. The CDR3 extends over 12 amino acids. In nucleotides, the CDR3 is TGTGCCAGCAGGACGTCCGGCTACGAGCAGTACTTC. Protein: CASRTSGYEQYF.

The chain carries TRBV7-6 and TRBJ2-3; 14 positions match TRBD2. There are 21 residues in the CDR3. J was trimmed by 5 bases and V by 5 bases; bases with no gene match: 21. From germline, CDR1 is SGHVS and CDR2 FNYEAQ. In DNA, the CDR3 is TGTGCCAGCAGCAAAAGGCCCCTCGGACTAGCGGGAGGACCAGATTTAGATACGCAGTATTTT. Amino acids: CASSKRPLGLAGGPDLDTQYF.

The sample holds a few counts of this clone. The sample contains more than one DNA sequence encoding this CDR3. CDR3 sequence (DNA): TGTGCCAGCAGCTTAGGGGCAGGGGGCACTGAAGCTTTCTTT. This gives the protein CASSLGAGGTEAFF. The chain couples TRBV7-2 to TRBJ1-1, with 7 bases matching TRBD1. Germline CDR1 and CDR2: SGHTA and FQGNSA. CDR3 size: 14 residues. J was trimmed by 4 bases and V by 1 base; bases with no gene match: 3.

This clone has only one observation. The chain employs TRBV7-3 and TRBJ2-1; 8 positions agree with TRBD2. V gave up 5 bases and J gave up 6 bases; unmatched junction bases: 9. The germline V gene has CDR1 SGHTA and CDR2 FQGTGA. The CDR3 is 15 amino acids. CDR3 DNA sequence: TGTGCCAGCAGCCCAGACGGACTAGCCACCAATGAGCAGTTCTTC. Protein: CASSPDGLATNEQFF.

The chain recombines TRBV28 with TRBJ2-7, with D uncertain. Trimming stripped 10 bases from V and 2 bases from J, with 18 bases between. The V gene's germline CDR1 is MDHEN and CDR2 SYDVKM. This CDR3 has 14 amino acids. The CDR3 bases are TGTGCCACTCAGACCCCCCAGGCGCCCTACGAGCAGTACTTC. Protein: CATQTPQAPYEQYF.

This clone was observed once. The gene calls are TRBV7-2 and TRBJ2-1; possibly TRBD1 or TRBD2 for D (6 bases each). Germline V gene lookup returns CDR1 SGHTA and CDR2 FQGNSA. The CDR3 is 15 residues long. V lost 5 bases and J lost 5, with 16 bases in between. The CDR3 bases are TGTGCCAGCAGCCCGGCCGGGGGCGCGAACAATGAGCAGTTCTTC. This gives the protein CASSPAGGANNEQFF.

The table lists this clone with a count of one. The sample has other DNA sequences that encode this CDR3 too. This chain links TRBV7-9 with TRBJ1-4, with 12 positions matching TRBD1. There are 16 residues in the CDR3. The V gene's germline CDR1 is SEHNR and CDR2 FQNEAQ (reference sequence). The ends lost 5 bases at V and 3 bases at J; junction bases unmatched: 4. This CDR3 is CASSAGTGGSNEKLFF. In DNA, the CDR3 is TGTGCCAGCAGCGCCGGGACAGGGGGCTCTAATGAAAAACTGTTTTTT.

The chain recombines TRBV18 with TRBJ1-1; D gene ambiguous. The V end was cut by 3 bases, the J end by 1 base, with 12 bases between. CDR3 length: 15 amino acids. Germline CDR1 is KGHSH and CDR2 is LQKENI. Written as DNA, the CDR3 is TGTGCCAGCTCACCGAACTCGGGTGGGAACACTGAAGCTTTCTTT. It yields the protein CASSPNSGGNTEAFF.

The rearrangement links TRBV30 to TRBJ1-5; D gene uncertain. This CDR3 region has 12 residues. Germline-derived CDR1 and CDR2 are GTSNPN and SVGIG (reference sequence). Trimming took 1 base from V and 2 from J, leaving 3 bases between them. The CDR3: CAWSEGNQPQHF. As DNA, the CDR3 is TGTGCCTGGAGTGAGGGCAATCAGCCCCAGCATTTT.

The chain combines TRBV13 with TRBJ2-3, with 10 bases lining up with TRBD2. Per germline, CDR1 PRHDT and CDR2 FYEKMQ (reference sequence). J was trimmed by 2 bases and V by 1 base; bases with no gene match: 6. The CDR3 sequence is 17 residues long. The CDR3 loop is CASSLVGSGGPTDTQYF. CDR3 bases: TGTGCCAGCAGCTTAGTCGGTAGCGGGGGGCCCACAGATACGCAGTATTTT. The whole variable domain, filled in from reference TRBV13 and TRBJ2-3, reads AAGVIQSPRHLIKEKRETATLKCYPIPRHDTVYWYQQGPGQDPQFLISFYEKMQSDKGSIPDRFSAQQFSDYHSELNMSSLELGDSALYFCASSLVGSGGPTDTQYFGPGTRLTVL.

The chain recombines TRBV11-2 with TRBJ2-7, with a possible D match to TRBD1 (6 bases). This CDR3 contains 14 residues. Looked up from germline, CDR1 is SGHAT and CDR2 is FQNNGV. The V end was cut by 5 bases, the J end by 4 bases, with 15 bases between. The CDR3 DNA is TGTGCCAGCAGCGACAATGGACAGCAGTACGAGCAGTACTTC. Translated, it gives CASSDNGQQYEQYF.

For the CDR3, the DNA is TGTGCCAGCAGCGTAACTAGCCTTGAGCAGTTCTTC. Translated: CASSVTSLEQFF. V and J are TRBV7-9 and TRBJ2-1, with a tentative D call TRBD2 (6 bases). Looked up from germline, CDR1 is SEHNR and CDR2 is FQNEAQ (reference sequence). Trimming left V 5 bases short and J 9 bases short, with 11 bases between. The CDR3 consists of 12 residues. Full variable domain (rest looked up from reference TRBV7-9 and TRBJ2-1): DTGVSQNPRHKITKRGQNVTFRCDPISEHNRLYWYRQTLGQGPEFLTYFQNEAQLEKSRLLSDRFSAERPKGSFSTLEIQRTEQGDSAMYLCASSVTSLEQFFGPGTRLTVL.

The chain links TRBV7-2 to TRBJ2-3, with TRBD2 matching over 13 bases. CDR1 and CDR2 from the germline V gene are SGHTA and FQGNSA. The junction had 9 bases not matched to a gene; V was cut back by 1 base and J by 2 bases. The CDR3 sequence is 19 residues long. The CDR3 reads CASSLVRTSGSRVTDTQYF. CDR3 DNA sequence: TGTGCCAGCAGCTTAGTGCGGACTAGCGGGAGTCGGGTCACAGATACGCAGTATTTT.